Listed below are T cell receptor beta chains from one sample, sequenced in a study of blood T cell repertoires in COVID-19. TCRdb's copy holds only in-frame clones and misses some; the assay was immunoSEQ multiplex PCR. Among around 250,000 clones listed, 80% to 90% were seen once. Sequencing input: PBMCs or T cells enriched from blood (not recorded which). The receptors stem from a woman between 50 and 59 years old who had recovered from COVID-19. The CDR3 runs from the conserved cysteine through the conserved F or W. A D gene is named only where the DNA matches it firmly. A row's size may be missing; if present it is once, few, many or a size class.

D gene: .; clone size: .; J gene: TRBJ2-1; V gene: TRBV4-2; CDR3 length: 17; CDR3 DNA: TGTGCCAGCAGCCAAGAAGGTATGAACGGGGGTAACAATGAGCAGTTCTTC; CDR3 protein: CASSQEGMNGGNNEQFF
D gene: TRBD1; clone size: .; J gene: TRBJ2-7; V gene: TRBV5-1; CDR3 length: 13; CDR3 DNA: TGCGCCAGCAGCTTTGGACAGGGCGGCGAGCAGTACTTC; CDR3 protein: CASSFGQGGEQYF
D gene: .; clone size: .; J gene: TRBJ1-5; V gene: TRBV19; CDR3 length: 15; CDR3 DNA: TGTGCCAGTAGTTTCCAGACAGATAGCAATCAGCCCCAGCATTTT; CDR3 protein: CASSFQTDSNQPQHF
D gene: .; clone size: .; J gene: TRBJ2-3; V gene: TRBV11-3; CDR3 length: 15; CDR3 DNA: TGTGCCAGCAGCTTAGATGGAGTAAGCACAGATACGCAGTATTTT; CDR3 protein: CASSLDGVSTDTQYF
D gene: TRBD2; clone size: few; J gene: TRBJ2-1; V gene: TRBV18; CDR3 length: 18; CDR3 DNA: TGTGCCAGCTCTCCACGTCCCGGGACTAGCGGGAGCTACAATGAGCAGTTCTTC; CDR3 protein: CASSPRPGTSGSYNEQFF
D gene: .; clone size: once; J gene: TRBJ1-1; V gene: TRBV7-9; CDR3 length: 13; CDR3 DNA: TGTGCCAGCAGCTTTTCAGGGGATACTGAAGCTTTCTTT; CDR3 protein: CASSFSGDTEAFF
D gene: .; clone size: .; J gene: TRBJ1-4; V gene: TRBV20-1; CDR3 length: 13; CDR3 DNA: TGCAGTGCTAGTCGCAGGGGAGACGAAAAACTGTTTTTT; CDR3 protein: CSASRRGDEKLFF
D gene: .; clone size: .; J gene: TRBJ1-1; V gene: TRBV28; CDR3 length: 14; CDR3 DNA: TGTGCCAGCAGTTGGCAGGGGCTGAACACTGAAGCTTTCTTT; CDR3 protein: CASSWQGLNTEAFF
D gene: .; clone size: .; J gene: TRBJ2-5; V gene: TRBV19; CDR3 length: 16; CDR3 DNA: TGTGCCAGTAGACCGGGATGGGGTTTTAGTTTAGAGACCCAGTACTTC; CDR3 protein: CASRPGWGFSLETQYF
D gene: .; clone size: many; J gene: TRBJ1-5; V gene: TRBV2; CDR3 length: 13; CDR3 DNA: TGTGCCAGCAGTGTAAATATATATCAGCCCCAGCATTTT; CDR3 protein: CASSVNIYQPQHF
D gene: TRBD2; clone size: .; J gene: TRBJ2-7; V gene: TRBV7-6; CDR3 length: 16; CDR3 DNA: TGTGCCAGCAGCTTATACACGGGAGGGTACTCCTACGAGCAGTACTTC; CDR3 protein: CASSLYTGGYSYEQYF
D gene: TRBD1; clone size: .; J gene: TRBJ1-1; V gene: TRBV28; CDR3 length: 14; CDR3 DNA: TGTGCCAGCAGTGAGGACAGGTTAGTCACTGAAGCTTTCTTT; CDR3 protein: CASSEDRLVTEAFF
D gene: .; clone size: .; J gene: TRBJ2-1; V gene: TRBV6-1; CDR3 length: 16; CDR3 DNA: TGTGCCAGCAGTGAAGCTTGGGGGCTCCGAGGCAATGAGCAGTTCTTC; CDR3 protein: CASSEAWGLRGNEQFF
D gene: .; clone size: .; J gene: TRBJ2-7; V gene: TRBV19; CDR3 length: 14; CDR3 DNA: TGTGCCAGTAGTATTGGGCCCCAGTCCCACGAGCAGTACTTC; CDR3 protein: CASSIGPQSHEQYF
D gene: .; clone size: .; J gene: TRBJ2-2; V gene: TRBV4-2; CDR3 length: 16; CDR3 DNA: TGTGCCAGCAGCCTTTCAGTTGGGCAAAACACCGGGGAGCTGTTTTTT; CDR3 protein: CASSLSVGQNTGELFF
D gene: TRBD1; clone size: .; J gene: TRBJ2-1; V gene: TRBV7-2; CDR3 length: 16; CDR3 DNA: TGTGCCAGCAGGTCGTGGGACAGGGGTATCCACAATGAGCAGTTCTTC; CDR3 protein: CASRSWDRGIHNEQFF
D gene: .; clone size: .; J gene: TRBJ2-7; V gene: TRBV20-1; CDR3 length: 12; CDR3 DNA: TGCAGTGCTAGTGGTCTTTCCTACGAGCAGTACTTC; CDR3 protein: CSASGLSYEQYF
D gene: TRBD2; clone size: .; J gene: TRBJ2-1; V gene: TRBV9; CDR3 length: 17; CDR3 DNA: TGTGCCAGCAGCGTAGAACTAGCGGGAGTGGCCTACAATGAGCAGTTCTTC; CDR3 protein: CASSVELAGVAYNEQFF